This TCR beta chain was captured by sequencing in a study of blood T cell repertoires in COVID-19. Study background: The United States, Italy and Spain provided the acute and convalescent COVID-19 samples. The cDNA or gDNA used as material had been derived from T cells, B-cell-depleted T cells, or PBMCs.

This clone has a handful of counts. The CDR3 extends over 15 amino acids. Trimming took 2 bases from V and 5 from J; bases not matched to a gene: 6. Germline CDR1 is SGHTA and CDR2 is FQGNSA. Study processing details: Amplification with reference gene primers provided the estimates of nucleated cell counts. Clones were sequenced by immunoSEQ multiplex PCR, and TCRdb holds only the in-frame ones, with some missing. The DNA was the basis for D and trimming; V, J and clone size are from that table. Found here are roughly 68,000 clones, 80% to 90% of them singletons; the top ten hold approximately 7%. The sequencing input was peripheral blood. The J gene is TRBJ2-3, the V gene TRBV7-2, with TRBD2 identical over 8 bases. The receptor was isolated from a man aged 45-65 years with active COVID-19. The DNA for the CDR3 is TGTGCCAGCAGCTTAACGGGAGGGTCCGGAGATACGCAGTATTTT. Translation: CASSLTGGSGDTQYF.